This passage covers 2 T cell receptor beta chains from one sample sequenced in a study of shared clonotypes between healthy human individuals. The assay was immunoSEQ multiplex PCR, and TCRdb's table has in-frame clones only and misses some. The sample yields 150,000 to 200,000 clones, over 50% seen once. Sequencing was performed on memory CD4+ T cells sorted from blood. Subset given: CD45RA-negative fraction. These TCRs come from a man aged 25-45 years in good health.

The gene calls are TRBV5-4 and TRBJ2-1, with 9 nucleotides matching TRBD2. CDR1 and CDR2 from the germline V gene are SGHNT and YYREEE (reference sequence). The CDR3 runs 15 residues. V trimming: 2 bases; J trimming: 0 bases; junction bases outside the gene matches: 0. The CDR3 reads CASSFSGSSYNEQFF. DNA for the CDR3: TGTGCCAGCAGCTTTAGCGGGAGCTCCTACAATGAGCAGTTCTTC.

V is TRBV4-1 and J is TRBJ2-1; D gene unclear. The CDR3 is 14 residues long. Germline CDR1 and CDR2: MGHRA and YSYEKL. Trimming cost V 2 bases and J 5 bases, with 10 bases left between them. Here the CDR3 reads CASSQPLLNNEQFF. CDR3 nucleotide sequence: TGCGCCAGCAGCCAACCACTATTAAACAATGAGCAGTTCTTC.